The rows below give T cell receptor beta chains drawn from one sample of a study of T cell responses to AZD1222 COVID-19 vaccine. Repertoires were generated with immunoSEQ multiplex PCR, while TCRdb's copy carries only in-frame clones and drops some. The repertoire holds some 88,000 clones, with approximately 90% as singletons. Specimen: peripheral blood, collected on day 0 of AZD1222 vaccination. The receptor set was obtained from an adult in good health. CDR3s include the opening cysteine and the closing phenylalanine or tryptophan. D genes are given only for firm matches. Where a row states a size, it is once, few, many or the class of an expanded clone; other rows omit it.

>-|TRBJ2-7|TRBV5-1|-
TGCGCCAGCAGCTGGGAAGGGGTTGGGCAGTACTTC
CASSWEGVGQYF
>-|TRBJ2-5|TRBV5-1|TRBD1
TGCGCCAGCAGCTTCGCAGGGGGCATAGAGACCCAGTACTTC
CASSFAGGIETQYF
>-|TRBJ1-5|TRBV6-1|-
TGTGCCAGCAGTGAAGGGCAGGGCGGGTACCAGCCCCAGCATTTT
CASSEGQGGYQPQHF
>-|TRBJ2-7|TRBV19|TRBD1
TGTGCCAGTAGGGCGGGACAGGATTACTACGAGCAGTACTTC
CASRAGQDYYEQYF
>-|TRBJ2-5|TRBV30|TRBD1
TGTGCCTGGAGTATATCCGGGACAGCCCAAGAGACCCAGTACTTC
CAWSISGTAQETQYF
>-|TRBJ2-7|TRBV6-5|-
TGTGCCAGCAGGGACACCGGGGGCGAGCAGTACTTC
CASRDTGGEQYF
>few|TRBJ2-7|TRBV5-6|-
TGTGCCAGCAGCTGGGGTGAATCGAGAAACGAGCAGTACTTC
CASSWGESRNEQYF
>once|TRBJ2-7|TRBV10-3|TRBD2
TGTGCCATCAGTGAGTCGCTAGCGGGAGCCTACGAGCAGTACTTC
CAISESLAGAYEQYF
>-|TRBJ1-5|TRBV18|-
TGTGCCAGCTCGGTTCGGGCCCAGGTTCGGTCTAGCAATCAGCCCCAGCATTTT
CASSVRAQVRSSNQPQHF
>-|TRBJ1-2|TRBV3-1/TRBV3-2|-
TGTGCCAGCAGCCAAGGAGTAGTACAGGGAGCCTGGGGCTACACCTTC
CASSQGVVQGAWGYTF
>-|TRBJ2-3|TRBV10-3|-
TGTGCCATCAGTGTGGAAGATACGCAGTATTTT
CAISVEDTQYF
>-|TRBJ2-1|TRBV27|TRBD2
TGTGCCAGCAGTTTAGGCCCCACAGCGGGAGGGCCCTATGAGCAGTTCTTC
CASSLGPTAGGPYEQFF
>-|TRBJ1-4|TRBV18|-
TGTGCCAGCTCACCACTCAGGGACGATGAAAAACTGTTTTTT
CASSPLRDDEKLFF
>-|TRBJ2-7|TRBV13|TRBD1
TGTGCCAGCAGCTTGTTCGGGACAGGGGGCTACGAGCAGTACTTC
CASSLFGTGGYEQYF
>-|TRBJ2-3|TRBV28|TRBD1
TGTGCCAGCAGCCACCCGGGGACAGGGAGGACAGATACGCAGTATTTT
CASSHPGTGRTDTQYF
>few|TRBJ2-1|TRBV4-3|-
TGCGCCAGCAGCCCCGGCGAGGGGGGCTACAATGAGCAGTTCTTC
CASSPGEGGYNEQFF
>-|TRBJ2-2|TRBV5-4|-
TGTGCCAGCAGCGGCACTGGAAACACCGGGGAGCTGTTTTTT
CASSGTGNTGELFF
>-|TRBJ2-7|TRBV5-4|-
TGTGCCAGCAGCTTGGGGAACCCCGGGACCTACGAGCAGTACTTC
CASSLGNPGTYEQYF
>-|TRBJ2-7|TRBV30|-
TGTGCCTGGAGTGGTCCGGACTACCGTCGGTACTTC
CAWSGPDYRRYF
>-|TRBJ1-4|TRBV2|-
TGTGCCAGCAGTGGCAGGGAAAAACTGTTTTTT
CASSGREKLFF
>-|TRBJ2-7|TRBV6-5|-
TGTGCCAGCAGTTACTCGATCCACTACGAGCAGTACTTC
CASSYSIHYEQYF
>-|TRBJ1-2|TRBV30|TRBD1
TGTGCCTGCTCCCGGGACAGGGATGGGGTGAGGGGTGGCTACACCTTC
CACSRDRDGVRGGYTF
>once|TRBJ1-1|TRBV4-1|-
TGCGCCAGCAGCCAAGTTTGGGGGGGTGAGTACACTGAAGCTTTCTTT
CASSQVWGGEYTEAFF
>once|TRBJ2-1|TRBV27|-
TGTGCCAGCAGTTTGATAGGCAATGAGCAGTTCTTC
CASSLIGNEQFF